This T cell receptor beta chain derives from a study of tumor and adjacent non-tumor tissue in lung cancer. Study as a whole: The patients, 10 men and 5 or 6 women, were roughly 30 to 76 with stage I to III disease. Study-wide results and caveats: TCR diversity was significantly greater in tumor than normal lung tissue.

This CDR3 has 14 residues. Germline V CDR1 and CDR2: MNHEY, SVGAGI. Trimming took 5 bases from V and 7 from J, leaving 15 bases between them. This sample's RNA came from whole unsorted tissue. The library came from three nested PCR rounds adapted from ARM-PCR protocols. TCRdb reanalysed the multiplex PCR reads using MiXCR and keeps one entry per CDR3 protein. This sample has 90,000 to 110,000 distinct CDR3 sequences; roughly 80% occur once, and the top ten carry 37%. In the case of this clonotype: Its antigen is not identified. A much more abundant neighbour one base away suggests this may be a read error. As the CDR3 is not closed by the conserved phenylalanine or tryptophan, this likely results from a read error.

Sequencing was carried out using lung tumor tissue. The gene calls are TRBV6-5 and TRBJ1-5, with TRBD1 as a possible D gene (5 bases). The sequence was obtained from a woman aged 55-75 years with non-small cell lung cancer. This chain's CDR3 is CASSPRRGEQPQHY. Here the CDR3 DNA reads TGTGCCAGCAGTCCCCGAAGGGGCGAACAGCCCCAGCATTAT.